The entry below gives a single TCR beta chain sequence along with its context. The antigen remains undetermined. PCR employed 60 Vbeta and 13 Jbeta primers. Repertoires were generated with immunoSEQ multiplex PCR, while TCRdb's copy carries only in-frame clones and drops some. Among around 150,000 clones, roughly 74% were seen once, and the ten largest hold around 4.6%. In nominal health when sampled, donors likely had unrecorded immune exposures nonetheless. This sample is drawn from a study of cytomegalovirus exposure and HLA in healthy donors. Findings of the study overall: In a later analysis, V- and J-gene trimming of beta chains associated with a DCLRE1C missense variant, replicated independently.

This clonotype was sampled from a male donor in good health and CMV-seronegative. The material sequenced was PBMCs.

The CDR3 coding sequence is TGTGCCAGCAGCCCGGCAGGGGGAGGCTATGGCTACACCTTC. This sequence encodes CASSPAGGGYGYTF. The genes are TRBV7-2 and TRBJ1-2; 7 positions match TRBD1. Germline values: CDR1 SGHTA, CDR2 FQGNSA. The trim removed 5 bases at V and 4 bases at J, leaving 7 bases unmatched. The CDR3 is made up of 14 amino acids.